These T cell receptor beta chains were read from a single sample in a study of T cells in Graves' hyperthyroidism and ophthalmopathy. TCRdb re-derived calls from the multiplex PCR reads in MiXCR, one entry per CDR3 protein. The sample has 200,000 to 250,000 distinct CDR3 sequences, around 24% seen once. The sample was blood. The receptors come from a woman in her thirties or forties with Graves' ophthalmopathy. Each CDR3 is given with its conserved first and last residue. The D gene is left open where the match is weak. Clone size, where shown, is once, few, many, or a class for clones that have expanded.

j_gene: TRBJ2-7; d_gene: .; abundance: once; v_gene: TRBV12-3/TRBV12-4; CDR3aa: CASSYSGTELYEQYF; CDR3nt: TGTGCCAGCAGTTATTCCGGGACCGAGCTTTACGAGCAGTACTTC
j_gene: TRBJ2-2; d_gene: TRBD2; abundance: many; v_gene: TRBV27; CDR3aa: CASKGGGNTGELFF; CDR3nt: TGTGCCAGCAAGGGCGGGGGGAACACCGGGGAGCTGTTTTTT
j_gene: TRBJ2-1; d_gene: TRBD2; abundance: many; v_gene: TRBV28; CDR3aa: CASSESTGGLVPYNEQFF; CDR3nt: TGTGCCAGCAGCGAATCGACTGGAGGACTAGTTCCCTACAATGAGCAGTTCTTC
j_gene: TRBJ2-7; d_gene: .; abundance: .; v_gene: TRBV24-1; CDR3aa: CATSDFGHHEQYF; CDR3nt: TGTGCCACCAGTGATTTTGGACACCACGAGCAGTACTTC
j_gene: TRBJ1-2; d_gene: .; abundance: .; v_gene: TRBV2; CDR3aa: CASRGSGRTNYGYTF; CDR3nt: TGTGCCAGCAGAGGTTCAGGGAGAACTAACTATGGCTACACCTTC
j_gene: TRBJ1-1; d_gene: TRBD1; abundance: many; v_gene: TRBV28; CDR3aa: CASSLPGQRKAFF; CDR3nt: TGTGCCAGCAGTCTGCCGGGACAGAGAAAAGCTTTCTTT
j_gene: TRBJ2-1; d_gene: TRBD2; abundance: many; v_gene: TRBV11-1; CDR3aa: CASSFIVAGGHNEQFF; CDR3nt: TGTGCCAGCAGCTTTATAGTAGCGGGAGGGCATAATGAGCAGTTCTTC
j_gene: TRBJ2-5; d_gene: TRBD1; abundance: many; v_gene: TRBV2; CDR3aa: CANHLGTGAGETQYF; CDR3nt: TGTGCCAACCATTTGGGGACAGGGGCAGGAGAGACCCAGTACTTC
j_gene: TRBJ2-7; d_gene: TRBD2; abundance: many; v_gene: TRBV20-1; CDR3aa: CSARSRETSGTPYEQYF; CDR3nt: TGCAGTGCTAGGAGTCGGGAAACTAGCGGGACACCCTACGAGCAGTACTTC
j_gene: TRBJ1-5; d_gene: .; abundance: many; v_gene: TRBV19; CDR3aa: CASSTSGKSNQPQHF; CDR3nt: TGTGCCAGTAGCACGTCGGGGAAAAGCAATCAGCCCCAGCATTTT
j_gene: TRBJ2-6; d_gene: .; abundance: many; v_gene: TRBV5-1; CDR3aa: CASSLEGPGANVLTF; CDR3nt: TGCGCCAGCAGCTTGGAAGGACCTGGGGCCAACGTCCTGACTTTC
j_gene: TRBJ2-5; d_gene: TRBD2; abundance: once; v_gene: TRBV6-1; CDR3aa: CASSVAGGIQETQYF; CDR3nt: TGTGCCAGCAGCGTAGCGGGGGGAATACAAGAGACCCAGTACTTC
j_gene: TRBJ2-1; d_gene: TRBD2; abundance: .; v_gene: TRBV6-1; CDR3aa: CASLLTSGYYNEQFF; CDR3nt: TGTGCCAGCTTATTGACTAGCGGTTATTACAATGAGCAGTTCTTC
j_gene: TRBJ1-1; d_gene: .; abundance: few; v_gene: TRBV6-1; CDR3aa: CASTLKDGSNEAFF; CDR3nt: TGTGCCAGCACCTTGAAAGACGGATCCAATGAAGCTTTCTTT
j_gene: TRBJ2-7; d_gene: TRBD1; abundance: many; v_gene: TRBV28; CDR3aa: CASSLVQGAREQYF; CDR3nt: TGTGCCAGCAGTTTAGTACAGGGGGCGCGCGAGCAGTACTTC